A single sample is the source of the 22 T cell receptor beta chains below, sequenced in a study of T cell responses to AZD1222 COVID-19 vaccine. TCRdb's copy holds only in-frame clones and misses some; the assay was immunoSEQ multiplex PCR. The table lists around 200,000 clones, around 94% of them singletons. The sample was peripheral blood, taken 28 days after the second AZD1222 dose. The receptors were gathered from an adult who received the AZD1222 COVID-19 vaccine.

CDR3 sequence reads: CASSQGASLGGDTQYF. In DNA form, the CDR3 reads TGTGCCAGCAGTCAGGGGGCATCATTGGGTGGAGATACGCAGTATTTT. The genes are TRBV6-4 and TRBJ2-3; 8 bases fit TRBD1. The J segment lost 5 bases and the V segment lost 5 bases, leaving 12 bases of the junction unmatched. The CDR3 is 16 residues long. CDR1 and CDR2 (germline): MRHNA, SNTAGT.

CDR3 loop: CASSYPPGNTEAFF. The CDR3 DNA is TGTGCCAGCAGTTATCCCCCGGGGAACACTGAAGCTTTCTTT. The chain has TRBV6-5 and TRBJ1-1; D is unresolved. Trimming removed 3 bases at V and 1 base at J, with 9 bases between. The CDR3 has 14 residues. The germline CDR1 and CDR2 sequences are MNHEY and SVGAGI.

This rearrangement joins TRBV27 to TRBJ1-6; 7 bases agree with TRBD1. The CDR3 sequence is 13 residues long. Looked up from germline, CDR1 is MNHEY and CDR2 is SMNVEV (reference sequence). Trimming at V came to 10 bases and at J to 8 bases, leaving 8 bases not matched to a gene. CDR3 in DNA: TGTGCCACCTGGGACAGAGGACATTCACCCCTCCACTTT. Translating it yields CATWDRGHSPLHF.

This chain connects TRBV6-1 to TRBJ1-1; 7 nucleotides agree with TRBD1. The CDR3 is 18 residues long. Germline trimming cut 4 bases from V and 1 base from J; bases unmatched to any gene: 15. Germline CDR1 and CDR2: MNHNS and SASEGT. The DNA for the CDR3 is TGTGCCAGCAGTGGACAGGGTGAGTTGGTCGGCTCGAACACTGAAGCTTTCTTT. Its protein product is CASSGQGELVGSNTEAFF.

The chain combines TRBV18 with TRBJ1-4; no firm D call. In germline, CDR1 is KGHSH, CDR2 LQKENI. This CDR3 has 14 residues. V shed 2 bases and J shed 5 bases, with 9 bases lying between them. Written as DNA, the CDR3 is TGTGCCAGCTCACCAACGGCGGTGAATGAAAAACTGTTTTTT. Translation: CASSPTAVNEKLFF.

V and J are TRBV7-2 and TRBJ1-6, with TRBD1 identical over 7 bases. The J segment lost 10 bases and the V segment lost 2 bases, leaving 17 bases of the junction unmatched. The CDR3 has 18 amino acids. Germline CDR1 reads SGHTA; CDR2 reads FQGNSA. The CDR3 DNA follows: TGTGCCAGCAGCTTAAACCCAGTCGGAGACAGGGCGAAGTCACCCCTCCACTTT. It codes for CASSLNPVGDRAKSPLHF.

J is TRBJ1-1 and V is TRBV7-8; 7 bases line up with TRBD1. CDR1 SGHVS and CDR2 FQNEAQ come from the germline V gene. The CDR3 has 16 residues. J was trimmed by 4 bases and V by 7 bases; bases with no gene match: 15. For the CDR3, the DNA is TGTGCCAGCATGAGGCAGGGGGTAGGCCTGGGCACTGAAGCTTTCTTT. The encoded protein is CASMRQGVGLGTEAFF.

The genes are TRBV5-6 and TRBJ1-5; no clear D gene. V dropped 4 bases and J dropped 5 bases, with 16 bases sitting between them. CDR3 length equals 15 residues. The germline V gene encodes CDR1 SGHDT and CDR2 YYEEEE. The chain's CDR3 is CASSVGASFDQPQHF. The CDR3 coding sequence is TGTGCCAGCAGCGTGGGTGCGAGCTTCGATCAGCCCCAGCATTTT.

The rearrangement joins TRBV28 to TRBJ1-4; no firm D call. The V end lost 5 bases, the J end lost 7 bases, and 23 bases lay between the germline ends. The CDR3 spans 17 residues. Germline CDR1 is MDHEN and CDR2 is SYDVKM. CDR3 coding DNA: TGTGCCAGCAGTCCCTTATTATATTCCCGCAGGTTTGAAAAACTGTTTTTT. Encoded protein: CASSPLLYSRRFEKLFF. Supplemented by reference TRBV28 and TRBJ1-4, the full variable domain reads DVKVTQSSRYLVKRTGEKVFLECVQDMDHENMFWYRQDPGLGLRLIYFSYDVKMKEKGDIPEGYSVSREKKERFSLILESASTNQTSMYLCASSPLLYSRRFEKLFFGSGTQLSVL.

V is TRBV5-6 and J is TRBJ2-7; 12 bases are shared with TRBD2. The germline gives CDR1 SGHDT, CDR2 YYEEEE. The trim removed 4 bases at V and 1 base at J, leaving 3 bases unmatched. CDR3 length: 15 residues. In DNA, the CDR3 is TGTGCCAGCAGCCCACTAGCGGGAGGTTCCTACGAGCAGTACTTC. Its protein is CASSPLAGGSYEQYF.

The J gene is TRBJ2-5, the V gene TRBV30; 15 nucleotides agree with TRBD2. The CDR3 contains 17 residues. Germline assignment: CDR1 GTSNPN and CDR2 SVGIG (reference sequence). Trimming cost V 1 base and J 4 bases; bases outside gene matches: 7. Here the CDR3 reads CAWSGGLAGGIRETQYF. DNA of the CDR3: TGTGCCTGGAGTGGGGGACTAGCGGGAGGTATCCGAGAGACCCAGTACTTC.

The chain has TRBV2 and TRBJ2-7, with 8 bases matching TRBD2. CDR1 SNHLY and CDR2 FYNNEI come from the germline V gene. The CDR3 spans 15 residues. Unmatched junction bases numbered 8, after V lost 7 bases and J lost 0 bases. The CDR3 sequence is CASMTSTSGSYEQYF. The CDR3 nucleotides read TGTGCCAGCATGACTAGCACTAGCGGCTCCTACGAGCAGTACTTC.

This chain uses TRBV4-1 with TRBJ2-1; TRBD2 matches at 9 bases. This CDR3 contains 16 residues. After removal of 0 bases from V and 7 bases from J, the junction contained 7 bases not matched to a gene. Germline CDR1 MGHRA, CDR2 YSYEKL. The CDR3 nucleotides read TGCGCCAGCAGCCAAGACCTAGCGGGAAGGAGAAATGAGCAGTTCTTC. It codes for CASSQDLAGRRNEQFF.

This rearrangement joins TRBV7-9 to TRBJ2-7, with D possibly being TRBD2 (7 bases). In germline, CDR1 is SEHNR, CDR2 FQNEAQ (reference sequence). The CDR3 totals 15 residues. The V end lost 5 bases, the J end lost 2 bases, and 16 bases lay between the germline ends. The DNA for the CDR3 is TGTGCCAGCAGCCCCCGAGGGGGGGATCCCTACGAGCAGTACTTC. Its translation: CASSPRGGDPYEQYF.

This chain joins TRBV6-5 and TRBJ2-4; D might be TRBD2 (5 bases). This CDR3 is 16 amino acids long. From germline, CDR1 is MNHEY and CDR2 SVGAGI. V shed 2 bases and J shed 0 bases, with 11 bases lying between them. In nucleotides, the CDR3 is TGTGCCAGCAGTTACACAGCGGACCTAGCCAAAAACATTCAGTACTTC. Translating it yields CASSYTADLAKNIQYF.

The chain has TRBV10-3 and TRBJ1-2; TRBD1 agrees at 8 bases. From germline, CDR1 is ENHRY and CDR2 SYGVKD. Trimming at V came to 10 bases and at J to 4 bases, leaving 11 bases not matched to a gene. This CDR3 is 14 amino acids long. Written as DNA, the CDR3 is TGTGCCACCCATACCGGGACAGGAATCTATGGCTACACCTTC. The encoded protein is CATHTGTGIYGYTF.

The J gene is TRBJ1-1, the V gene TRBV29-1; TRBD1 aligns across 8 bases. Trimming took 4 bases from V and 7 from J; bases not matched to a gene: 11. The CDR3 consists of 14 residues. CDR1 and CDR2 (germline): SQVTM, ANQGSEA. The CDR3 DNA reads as TGCAGCGTTGGTTACAGGGGGATAACAGGTGAAGCTTTCTTT. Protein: CSVGYRGITGEAFF.

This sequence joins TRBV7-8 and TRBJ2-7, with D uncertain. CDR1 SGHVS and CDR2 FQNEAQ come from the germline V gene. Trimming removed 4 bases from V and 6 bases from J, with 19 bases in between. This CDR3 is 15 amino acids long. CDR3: CASSSWGKGLREQYF. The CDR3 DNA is TGTGCCAGCAGCTCATGGGGTAAAGGGCTTCGCGAGCAGTACTTC. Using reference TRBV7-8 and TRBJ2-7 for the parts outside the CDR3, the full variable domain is GAGVSQSPRYKVAKRGQDVALRCDPISGHVSLFWYQQALGQGPEFLTYFQNEAQLDKSGLPSDRFFAERPEGSVSTLKIQRTQQEDSAVYLCASSSWGKGLREQYFGPGTRLTVT.

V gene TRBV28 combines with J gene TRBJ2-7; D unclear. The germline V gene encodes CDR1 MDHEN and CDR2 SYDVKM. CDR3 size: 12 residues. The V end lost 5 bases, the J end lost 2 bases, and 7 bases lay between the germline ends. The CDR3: CASSAVPYEQYF. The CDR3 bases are TGTGCCAGCAGTGCGGTTCCCTACGAGCAGTACTTC.

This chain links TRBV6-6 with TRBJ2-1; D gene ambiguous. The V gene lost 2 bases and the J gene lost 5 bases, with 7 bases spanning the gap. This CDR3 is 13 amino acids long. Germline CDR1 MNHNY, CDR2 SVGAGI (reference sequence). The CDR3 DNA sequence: TGTGCCAGCAGTTACGAACGAGACAATGAGCAGTTCTTC. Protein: CASSYERDNEQFF.

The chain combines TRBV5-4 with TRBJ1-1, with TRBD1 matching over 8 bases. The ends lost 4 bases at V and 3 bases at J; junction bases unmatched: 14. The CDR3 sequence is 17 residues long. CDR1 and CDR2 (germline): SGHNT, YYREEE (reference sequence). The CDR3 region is CASSPNPGGGGDTEAFF. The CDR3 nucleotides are TGTGCCAGCAGCCCAAACCCAGGGGGCGGAGGGGACACTGAAGCTTTCTTT. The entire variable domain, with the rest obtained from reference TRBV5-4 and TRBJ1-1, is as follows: ETGVTQSPTHLIKTRGQQVTLRCSSQSGHNTVSWYQQALGQGPQFIFQYYREEENGRGNFPPRFSGLQFPNYSSELNVNALELDDSALYLCASSPNPGGGGDTEAFFGQGTRLTVV.

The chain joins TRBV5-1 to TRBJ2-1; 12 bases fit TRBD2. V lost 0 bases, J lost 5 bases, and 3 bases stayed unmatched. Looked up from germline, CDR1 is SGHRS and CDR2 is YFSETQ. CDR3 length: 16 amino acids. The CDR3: CASSLVLAGGNNEQFF. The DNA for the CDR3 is TGCGCCAGCAGCTTGGTACTAGCGGGAGGAAACAATGAGCAGTTCTTC. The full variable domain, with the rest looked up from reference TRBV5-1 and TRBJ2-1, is KAGVTQTPRYLIKTRGQQVTLSCSPISGHRSVSWYQQTPGQGLQFLFEYFSETQRNKGNFPGRFSGRQFSNSRSEMNVSTLELGDSALYLCASSLVLAGGNNEQFFGPGTRLTVL.